One sample yielded the 2 T cell receptor beta chains listed below, sequenced in a study. Treg sorting used a CD4+CD25+CD127-/low gate. Each CDR3 protein is one row after TCRdb ran MiXCR on the 5' RACE reads. The top ten hold roughly 3% of the sample, which has roughly 8,500 distinct CDR3 sequences, under 50% seen once. Sequencing used Tregs sorted from a lymph node. These TCRs come from a female donor with breast cancer.

This clonotype was detected a few times. The chain joins TRBV20-1 to TRBJ2-7; D remains ambiguous. The CDR3 contains 13 residues. V gave up 0 bases and J gave up 3 bases, with 9 bases separating them. Germline CDR1 and CDR2: DFQATT and SNEGSKA (reference sequence). CDR3 nucleotides: TGCAGTGCTAGAGATCAGTGGGGCTACGAGCAGTACTTC. The encoded protein is CSARDQWGYEQYF.

The chain joins TRBV29-1 to TRBJ2-1, with D possibly TRBD1 on 5 matching bases. Trimming cost V 1 base and J 3 bases, with 10 bases left between them. The CDR3 covers 14 residues. Germline assignment: CDR1 SQVTM and CDR2 ANQGSEA. As DNA, the CDR3 is TGCAGCGTTGAAGGGCAGGGTGACTACAATGAGCAGTTCTTC. It specifies CSVEGQGDYNEQFF.